This TCR beta chain was sequenced in a study of spatial heterogeneity in lung cancer (dated by TCRdb to about 2019). Describing the broader study: Beta-chain transcripts were consistently detected in greater numbers than alpha-chain transcripts, which likely reflected higher beta-chain transcript abundance. Both alpha and beta chains were TCR-sequenced in a few hundred tumor regions, under 70 matched nontumor lung samples and some 56 PBMC samples obtained at surgery. In the raw uncorrected reads, each unique combination of TCR and UMI appeared more than ten times on average. Nonsynonymous mutation counts, determined by whole-exome sequencing of tumor tissue, were related to TCR repertoire features. In non-small cell lung cancer, the study made a quantitative comparison of TCR alpha and beta repertoires among multiple tumor regions, matched nontumor lung and blood.

At least ten counts were recorded for this clonotype. The antigen it binds to is not known. Qualities for individual bases were not recorded, and no much larger clone is one base off. Study-wide conclusions, independent of this receptor: Ubiquitous expanded tumor TCRs were found in blood more often at tumor resection than at routine follow-up. Confirming at a functional level the hypothesis that regional TCRs recognize regional mutations was considered to require additional single-cell paired TCR alpha and beta sequencing.

The CDR3 has 16 amino acids, counting the end cysteine and phenylalanine. The sequence is cut down to CDR3 DNA, 48 bases in frame from base 1. The library was generated by 5' RACE. The sequencing machine was a NextSeq 500. To allow correction of PCR and sequencing errors, the TCR library protocol tagged every TCR cDNA molecule with a unique molecular identifier. The study's own analysis went as follows. TCR identification, UMI-based error correction and CDR3 extraction were all carried out with Decombinator tools. Expanded TCRs were defined as those above a frequency of 2 per 1,000, corresponding to the top 1% of the tumor frequency distribution. Renyi diversity was computed with the R vegan package after each repertoire had been subsampled 100 times to 5,000 TCRs. To build CDR3 similarity networks, amino acid triplet string-kernel similarity was used, and CDR3s were connected when their pairwise similarity was above 0.82. The raw public reads went through TCRdb reprocessing: fastp at Q25, MiXCR clone calling, in-frame beta chains kept. A single entry per CDR3 protein holds the most common genes and DNA from its merged rows. The V and J calls follow TCRdb's processing rather than the paper's. The table for this sample lists tens of thousands of distinct CDR3 sequences; about 6.6% of them were counted only once. The ten top clones hold approximately 15% of the sample.

The time point label corresponds to: sample taken at primary tumor resection. Samples were obtained from 72 patients with early-stage, untreated non-small cell lung cancer from the lung TRACERx cohort. For TCR sequencing, whole RNA was extracted from tumor and nontumor lung tissue, or from cryopreserved PBMC samples, and no cell sorting was done. Only patients for whom sufficient RNA was available from at least two tumor regions were selected for TCR sequencing. The rearranged chain carries TRBV21-1 and TRBJ1-2; the table's D call, TRBD1, was not checked against the DNA. TRBV21-1 is labeled a pseudogene. Sequenced material: PBMCs, taken at surgery. The source is a female donor with early-stage non-small cell lung cancer. The CDR3 here reads CASSILPRGGGYGYTF. In nucleotide form, the sequence is TGTGCCAGCAGCATTCTCCCGAGAGGGGGCGGCTATGGCTACACCTTC.